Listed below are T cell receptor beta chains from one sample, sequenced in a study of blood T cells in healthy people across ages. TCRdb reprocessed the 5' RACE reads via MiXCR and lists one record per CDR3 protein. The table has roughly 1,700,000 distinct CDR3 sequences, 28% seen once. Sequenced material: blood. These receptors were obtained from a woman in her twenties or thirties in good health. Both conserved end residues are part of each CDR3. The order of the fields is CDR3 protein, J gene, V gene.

CASRYADYGYTF	TRBJ1-2	TRBV2
CASSQDRLAGNRNIQYF	TRBJ2-4	TRBV4-3
CASSQGSEGLAGETQYF	TRBJ2-5	TRBV4-3
CASSSNPQLSGPYNEQFF	TRBJ2-1	TRBV7-2
CSAGRASTEAFF	TRBJ1-1	TRBV20-1
CASHEGDHGYTF	TRBJ1-2	TRBV4-1
CASSPTRVGTDTQYF	TRBJ2-3	TRBV4-1
CASRPTTGSNTEAFF	TRBJ1-1	TRBV5-1
CASSSDVTVFDNEQFF	TRBJ2-1	TRBV12-3/TRBV12-4
CASSPSAAQTGADTQYF	TRBJ2-3	TRBV4-1
CASVGASYEQYF	TRBJ2-7	TRBV2
CASSYGTRDNEQFF	TRBJ2-1	TRBV6-2/TRBV6-3
CASSYPARQAEDTQYF	TRBJ2-3	TRBV6-6
CASSAGTSGATQYF	TRBJ2-3	TRBV10-1
CASSLAVGITDTQYF	TRBJ2-3	TRBV5-1
CASSYIWGGSNQPQHF	TRBJ1-5	TRBV12-3/TRBV12-4
CSADSYSEQYF	TRBJ2-7	TRBV20-1
CASSGAGGIEKLFF	TRBJ1-4	TRBV6-1
CASSFRGDGELFF	TRBJ2-2	TRBV6-2/TRBV6-3
CANSYGVNHRGYGYTF	TRBJ1-2	TRBV6-5
CASRRSSGSSYNEQFF	TRBJ2-1	TRBV5-5
CASSINRGTQYF	TRBJ2-5	TRBV12-3/TRBV12-4
CASSESREQGKFF	TRBJ2-1	TRBV2
CATSSGRGTYNEQYF	NA	TRBV15
CASRSGTVFF	TRBJ2-1	TRBV7-2
CASSIPGQGSSSYNEQFF	TRBJ2-1	TRBV6-1
CASRPTSRDRGQLGADTQYF	TRBJ2-3	TRBV28
CASSRDSLEQYF	TRBJ2-7	TRBV6-5
CASRGGTGDQNYGYTF	TRBJ1-2	TRBV6-6
CASDGGLSSGANVLTF	TRBJ2-6	TRBV7-9
CASSPSPSLGGDNEQFF	TRBJ2-1	TRBV5-1
CASSSSQDSSYEQYF	TRBJ2-7	TRBV18
CASGLEDLRREQYF	TRBJ2-7	TRBV12-5
CASSPPGQGADTQYF	TRBJ2-3	TRBV18
CATSRDSWAEAFF	TRBJ1-1	TRBV15
CASSQGGNNQPQHF	TRBJ1-5	TRBV18
CASRPTGRGWSNQPQHF	TRBJ1-5	TRBV27
CASSRSGGAQGEQFF	TRBJ2-1	TRBV5-1
CASSQSTRGEQYF	TRBJ2-7	TRBV3-1
CASSRQSEATDTQYF	TRBJ2-3	TRBV7-2
CASSLEGRSDEQFF	TRBJ2-1	TRBV7-9
CASSVVTDTRYF	TRBJ2-3	TRBV9
CSSSRRGQGPSNYGYTF	TRBJ1-2	TRBV14
CASSGTSTGVLNTEAFF	TRBJ1-1	TRBV27
CSVVAPASYEQYF	TRBJ2-7	TRBV29-1
CASSFGTVNIQYF	TRBJ2-4	TRBV7-2
CAISELVACGVSTDTQYF	TRBJ2-3	TRBV10-3
CASSQEYWLNYGYTF	TRBJ1-2	TRBV4-1
CASSPMTGRGYSDTQYF	TRBJ2-3	TRBV7-9
CSASGPSSSYNEQYF	TRBJ2-4	TRBV20-1
CASSVGDGAYEQYF	TRBJ2-7	TRBV9
CASSDGALAGSRDTQYF	TRBJ2-3	TRBV2
CASSFSTRPKETQYF	TRBJ2-5	TRBV5-1
CASSQDYREPPREQYF	TRBJ2-7	TRBV4-3
CASSTYGLAGNTDTQYF	TRBJ2-3	TRBV9
CASTPPRLGTSGLTDTQYF	TRBJ2-3	TRBV11-2
CSASGTSGGANEQYF	TRBJ2-7	TRBV20-1